This entry lists 18 T cell receptor beta chains sequenced from one sample in a study of CD8 T cells in Susac syndrome. Random hexamers were used to reverse transcribe the RNA input (about 0.5 to 1 ug). TCRdb recomputed calls from the immunoSEQ multiplex PCR reads with MiXCR, one row per CDR3 protein. The table lists 250,000 to 300,000 distinct CDR3 sequences, 85% of them singletons. Sequenced input: CD8+ T cells from PBMCs. Every receptor here comes from a human donor with multiple sclerosis.

CDR3 nucleotides: TGTGCCAGCAGTTACGTTGGACAGGGGTACAATGAGCAGTTCTTC. Translation gives CASSYVGQGYNEQFF. The chain has TRBV6-2 or TRBV6-3 and TRBJ2-1; 9 nucleotides line up with TRBD1. Germline lookup yields CDR1 MNHEY and CDR2 SVGEGT. The CDR3 sequence is 15 residues long. V lost 2 bases and J lost 4; bases outside the gene matches: 3.

A single count supports this clonotype. The chain couples TRBV19 to TRBJ2-1; D gene unclear. V was shortened by 9 bases and J by 2 bases, with 17 bases between the two germline ends. CDR3 length: 15 residues. Germline V CDR1 and CDR2: LNHDA, SQIVND (reference sequence). The CDR3 DNA sequence: TGTGCCAGCGCCTCCGAGGAGTTAGCCTACAATGAGCAGTTCTTC. Its protein is CASASEELAYNEQFF.

The V and J genes are TRBV7-6 and TRBJ1-5, with D possibly TRBD1 on 5 matching bases. From germline, CDR1 is SGHVS and CDR2 FNYEAQ. This CDR3 region has 16 residues. The V gene lost 3 bases and the J gene lost 2 bases, with 14 bases spanning the gap. The DNA of the CDR3 is TGTGCCAGCAGCTTGGGAGGAGACAGACGCAATCAGCCCCAGCATTTT. This sequence encodes CASSLGGDRRNQPQHF.

The genes are TRBV27 and TRBJ2-7; perhaps TRBD1 as D (6 bases). The CDR3 spans 13 residues. V was shortened by 2 bases and J by 4 bases, with 9 bases between the two germline ends. Germline V lookup: CDR1 MNHEY, CDR2 SMNVEV (reference sequence). The CDR3 DNA is TGTGCCAGCAGTTTAGGACAGAAATACGAGCAGTACTTC. Amino acid sequence: CASSLGQKYEQYF.

The J gene is TRBJ2-7, the V gene TRBV5-1; the D gene could be TRBD1 or TRBD2 (5 bases each). With 8 bases removed from V and 3 bases from J, the gap between germline ends came to 18 bases. Germline CDR1 reads SGHRS; CDR2 reads YFSETQ. This CDR3 contains 14 residues. The chain's CDR3 is CASRLPGRDYEQYF. The DNA for the CDR3 is TGCGCCAGTCGCCTTCCGGGACGGGACTACGAGCAGTACTTC.

The J gene is TRBJ1-2, the V gene TRBV27, with D unresolved. V lost 4 bases to trimming and J lost 8 bases, with 14 bases between them. CDR1 and CDR2 from the germline V gene are MNHEY and SMNVEV (reference sequence). This CDR3 is 13 amino acids long. The CDR3 reads CASSYAGNQGYTF. The CDR3 DNA reads TGTGCCAGCAGTTATGCCGGGAATCAGGGCTACACCTTC.

The chain links TRBV5-6 to TRBJ1-2; D is unclear. Germline V gives CDR1 SGHDT, CDR2 YYEEEE. This CDR3 has 14 amino acids. V lost 1 base and J 4 bases, leaving 11 bases between the germline ends. CDR3 nucleotides: TGTGCCAGCAGCTTGTGGCTCAGCATCTATGGCTACACCTTC. Translation: CASSLWLSIYGYTF. Variable domain in full (rest from reference TRBV5-6 and TRBJ1-2): DAGVTQSPTHLIKTRGQQVTLRCSPKSGHDTVSWYQQALGQGPQFIFQYYEEEERQRGNFPDRFSGHQFPNYSSELNVNALLLGDSALYLCASSLWLSIYGYTFGSGTRLTVV.

The V gene is TRBV11-2, the J gene TRBJ2-5; D is perhaps TRBD1 or TRBD2 (5 bases each). The CDR3 has 14 residues. The germline CDR1 and CDR2 sequences are SGHAT and FQNNGV. Deletions cut 2 bases from V and 2 bases from J, with 9 bases between. CDR3: CASSLWGGQETQYF. DNA for the CDR3: TGTGCCAGCAGCTTATGGGGCGGGCAAGAGACCCAGTACTTC. The variable domain in full, with the rest retrieved from reference TRBV11-2 and TRBJ2-5, is EAGVAQSPRYKIIEKRQSVAFWCNPISGHATLYWYQQILGQGPKLLIQFQNNGVVDDSQLPKDRFSAERLKGVDSTLKIQPAKLEDSAVYLCASSLWGGQETQYFGPGTRLLVL.

The CDR3: CASSYLIGELFF. The CDR3 bases are TGTGCCAGCAGCTACCTCATCGGGGAGCTGTTTTTT. V gene TRBV7-9 combines with J gene TRBJ2-2; D gene unclear. The CDR3 runs 12 residues. The V end was cut by 4 bases, the J end by 7 bases, with 7 bases between. Germline V lookup: CDR1 SEHNR, CDR2 FQNEAQ (reference sequence).

V is TRBV15 and J is TRBJ2-7; a possible D gene is TRBD2 (6 bases). V lost 0 bases and J lost 1, with 10 bases in between. This CDR3 contains 15 residues. Germline assignment: CDR1 LNHNV and CDR2 YYDKDF (reference sequence). The CDR3 DNA sequence: TGTGCCACCAGCAGAGATCGCGGGGATTCCTACGAGCAGTACTTC. It is translated as CATSRDRGDSYEQYF.

For the CDR3, the DNA is TGCAGTGCTAGAGAAGAGTGGACCTCGAGTGAAGCTTTCTTT. This codes for CSAREEWTSSEAFF. The chain links TRBV20-1 to TRBJ1-1; D is undetermined. The V and J ends lost 0 bases and 7 bases respectively, with 15 bases between them. The CDR3 spans 14 residues. The germline V gene encodes CDR1 DFQATT and CDR2 SNEGSKA (reference sequence).

A single count supports this clonotype. The J gene is TRBJ2-1, the V gene TRBV7-9; TRBD2 is a possible D gene (6 bases). V was shortened by 5 bases and J by 1 base, with 15 bases between the two germline ends. CDR1 is SEHNR and CDR2 is FQNEAQ in the germline V gene (reference sequence). The CDR3 totals 16 residues. DNA for the CDR3: TGTGCCAGCAGCGGAATTATTAGCGGATCCTACAATGAGCAGTTCTTC. The encoded protein is CASSGIISGSYNEQFF.

Of note for this clonotype: One end of the junction does not line up with germline, which may come from a read error. The rearrangement joins TRBV12-3 or TRBV12-4 to TRBJ2-1; 11 bases map to TRBD2. The CDR3 spans 13 residues. The CDR3 DNA sequence: TGTGCCAGCAGTCCGACTAGCGGGAATGGGCAGTTCTTC. Translated: CASSPTSGNGQFF.

The chain is built from TRBV27 and TRBJ2-1, with D unresolved. V lost 8 bases to trimming and J lost 8 bases, with 28 bases between them. Per the germline V gene, CDR1 is MNHEY and CDR2 is SMNVEV (reference sequence). The CDR3 runs to 17 residues. The DNA of the CDR3 is TGTGCCAGCGGCCCTATTTTCGCGGCTTCCCCTGGGGATGAGCAGTTCTTC. The encoded protein is CASGPIFAASPGDEQFF.

This chain links TRBV9 with TRBJ2-7; D remains unclear. Between the trimmed V and J ends, which lost 4 bases and 7 bases, there was a span of 12 bases. CDR1 and CDR2 (germline): SGDLS, YYNGEE. The CDR3 extends over 12 amino acids. CDR3 sequence reads: CASSPPGPEQYF. The CDR3 coding sequence is TGTGCCAGCAGCCCCCCGGGCCCAGAGCAGTACTTC.

The CDR3 sequence: CASTHVGVETSYEQYF. In DNA, the CDR3 is TGTGCCAGCACCCACGTAGGGGTTGAGACCTCCTACGAGCAGTACTTC. This chain links TRBV27 with TRBJ2-7; weak D call: TRBD1 (5 bases). Germline V gene sequence: CDR1 MNHEY, CDR2 SMNVEV (reference sequence). The length of the CDR3 is 16 residues. V dropped 7 bases and J dropped 0 bases, with 19 bases sitting between them.

The chain couples TRBV4-1 to TRBJ2-5; 12 bases are shared with TRBD2. The CDR3 covers 15 residues. Germline-derived CDR1 and CDR2 are MGHRA and YSYEKL. V shed 4 bases, J shed 5 bases, and the junction held 5 bases outside the gene matches. CDR3 amino acids: CASSRTSGMGETQYF. DNA for the CDR3: TGCGCCAGCAGCCGGACTAGCGGGATGGGGGAGACCCAGTACTTC.

This clonotype has a handful of counts. This chain joins TRBV4-3 and TRBJ1-1; D gene ambiguous. This CDR3 has 13 residues. Deletions cut 3 bases from V and 1 base from J, with 6 bases between. CDR1 and CDR2 from the germline V gene are LGHNA and YSLEER. CDR3 DNA sequence: TGCGCCAGCAGCCAGACCCCGAACACTGAAGCTTTCTTT. Residues: CASSQTPNTEAFF.